This T cell receptor beta chain comes out of a study of control samples from healthy donors and cancer patients. The CDR3 runs to 17 residues. Only in-frame clones appear in the TCRdb table, and some are missing; sequencing was by immunoSEQ multiplex PCR. The table includes around 96,000 clones, about 92% detected once. Source material: blood. The gene calls are TRBV1 and TRBJ1-4. TRBV1 constitutes a pseudogene. The sequence derives from a man aged 18-30 years in good health. CDR3 in DNA: TGCACCAGCAGCCAAGATTTAAGAAGGGGCGGGAATGAAAAACTGTTTTTT. This codes for CTSSQDLRRGGNEKLFF.